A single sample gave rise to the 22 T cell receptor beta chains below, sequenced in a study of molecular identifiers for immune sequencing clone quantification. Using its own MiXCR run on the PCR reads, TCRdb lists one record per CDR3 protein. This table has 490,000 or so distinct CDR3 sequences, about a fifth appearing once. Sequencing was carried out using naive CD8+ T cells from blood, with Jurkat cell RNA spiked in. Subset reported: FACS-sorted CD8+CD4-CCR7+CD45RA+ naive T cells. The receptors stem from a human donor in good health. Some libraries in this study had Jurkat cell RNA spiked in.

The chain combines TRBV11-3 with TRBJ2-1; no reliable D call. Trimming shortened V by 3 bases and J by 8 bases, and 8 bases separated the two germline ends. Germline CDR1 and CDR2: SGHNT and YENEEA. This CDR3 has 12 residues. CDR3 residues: CASSFDNDEQFF. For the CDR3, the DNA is TGTGCCAGCAGCTTCGACAACGATGAGCAGTTCTTC.

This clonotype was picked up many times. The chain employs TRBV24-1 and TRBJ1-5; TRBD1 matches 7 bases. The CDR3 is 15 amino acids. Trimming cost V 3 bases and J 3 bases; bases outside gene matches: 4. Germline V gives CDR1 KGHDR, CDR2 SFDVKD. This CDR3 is CATSDQTGFNQPQHF. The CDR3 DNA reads TGTGCCACCAGTGATCAGACAGGGTTCAATCAGCCCCAGCATTTT.

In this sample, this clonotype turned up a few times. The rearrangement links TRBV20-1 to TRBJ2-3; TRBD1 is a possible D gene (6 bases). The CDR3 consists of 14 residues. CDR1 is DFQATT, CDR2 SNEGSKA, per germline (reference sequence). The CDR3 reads CSYGDRILTDTQYF. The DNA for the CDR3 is TGCAGCTATGGAGACAGGATACTCACAGATACGCAGTATTTT.

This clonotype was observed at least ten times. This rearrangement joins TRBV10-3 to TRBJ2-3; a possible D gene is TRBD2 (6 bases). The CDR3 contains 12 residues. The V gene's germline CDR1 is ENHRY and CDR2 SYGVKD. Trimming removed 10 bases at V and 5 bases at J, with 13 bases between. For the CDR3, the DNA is TGTGCCACAGCGACGGGACTAGATACGCAGTATTTT. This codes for CATATGLDTQYF.

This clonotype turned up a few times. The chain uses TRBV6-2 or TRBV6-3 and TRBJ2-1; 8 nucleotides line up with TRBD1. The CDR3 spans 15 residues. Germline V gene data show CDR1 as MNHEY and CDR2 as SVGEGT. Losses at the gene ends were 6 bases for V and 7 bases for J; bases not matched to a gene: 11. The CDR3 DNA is TGTGCCAGCAGCTCAATACGGACAGGGATGAATGAGCAGTTCTTC. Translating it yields CASSSIRTGMNEQFF.

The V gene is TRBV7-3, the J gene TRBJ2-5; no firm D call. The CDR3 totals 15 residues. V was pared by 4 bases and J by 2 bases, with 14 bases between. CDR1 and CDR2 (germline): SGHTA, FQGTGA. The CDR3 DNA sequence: TGTGCCAGCAGCTCTCGCTCGAACAATCAAGAGACCCAGTACTTC. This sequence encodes CASSSRSNNQETQYF.

DNA for the CDR3: TGTGCCAGCAGCGAAGGACGGACAACTAATGAAAAACTGTTTTTT. Translating it yields CASSEGRTTNEKLFF. The chain is built from TRBV7-8 and TRBJ1-4, with unresolved D. Trimming removed 5 bases at V and 0 bases at J, with 10 bases between. Germline V gene data show CDR1 as SGHVS and CDR2 as FQNEAQ. This CDR3 contains 15 residues. The complete variable domain, with remaining parts taken from reference TRBV7-8 and TRBJ1-4, reads GAGVSQSPRYKVAKRGQDVALRCDPISGHVSLFWYQQALGQGPEFLTYFQNEAQLDKSGLPSDRFFAERPEGSVSTLKIQRTQQEDSAVYLCASSEGRTTNEKLFFGSGTQLSVL.

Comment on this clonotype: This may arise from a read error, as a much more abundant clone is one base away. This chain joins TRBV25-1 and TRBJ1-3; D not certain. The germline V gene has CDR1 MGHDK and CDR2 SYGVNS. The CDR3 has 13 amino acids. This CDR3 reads CASPKGLGNTICF. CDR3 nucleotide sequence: TGTGCCAGCCCAAAGGGCCTTGGAAACACCATATGTTTT.

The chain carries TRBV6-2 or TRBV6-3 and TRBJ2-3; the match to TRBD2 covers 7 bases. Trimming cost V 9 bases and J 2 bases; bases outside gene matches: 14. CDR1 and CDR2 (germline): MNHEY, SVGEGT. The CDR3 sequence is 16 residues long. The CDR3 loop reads CASAVSTGRPTDTQYF. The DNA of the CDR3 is TGTGCCAGTGCCGTCTCGACCGGGAGGCCCACAGATACGCAGTATTTT.

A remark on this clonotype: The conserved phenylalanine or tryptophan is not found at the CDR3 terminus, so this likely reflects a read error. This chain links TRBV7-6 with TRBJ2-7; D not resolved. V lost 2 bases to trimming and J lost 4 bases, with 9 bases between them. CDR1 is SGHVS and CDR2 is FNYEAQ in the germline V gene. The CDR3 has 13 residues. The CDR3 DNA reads TGTGCCAGCAGCTTAAACGCTGTATACGAGCAGTACCTC. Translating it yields CASSLNAVYEQYL.

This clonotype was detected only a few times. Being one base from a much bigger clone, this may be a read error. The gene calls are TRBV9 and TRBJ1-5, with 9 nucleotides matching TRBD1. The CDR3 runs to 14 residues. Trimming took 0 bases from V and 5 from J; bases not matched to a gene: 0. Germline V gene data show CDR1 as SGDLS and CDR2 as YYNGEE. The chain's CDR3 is CASSVGTGDQPQHF. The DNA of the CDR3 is TGTGCCAGCAGCGTAGGGACAGGGGATCAGCCCCAGCATTTT.

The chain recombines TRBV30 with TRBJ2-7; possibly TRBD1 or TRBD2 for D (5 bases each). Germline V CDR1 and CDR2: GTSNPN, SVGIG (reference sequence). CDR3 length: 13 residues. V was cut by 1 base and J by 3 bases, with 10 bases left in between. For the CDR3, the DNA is TGTGCCTGGAGTGGGGACCGACGCTACGAGCAGTACTTC. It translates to CAWSGDRRYEQYF.

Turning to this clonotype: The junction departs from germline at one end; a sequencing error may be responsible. CDR3 in amino acids: CANSSTLASYEQYF. For the CDR3, the DNA is TGTGCCAACAGCTCGACTCTAGCGTCCTACGAGCAGTACTTC. This chain connects TRBV7-9 to TRBJ2-7; a possible D gene is TRBD2 (6 bases). The CDR3 sequence is 14 residues long. Germline V gives CDR1 SEHNR, CDR2 FQNEAQ (reference sequence).

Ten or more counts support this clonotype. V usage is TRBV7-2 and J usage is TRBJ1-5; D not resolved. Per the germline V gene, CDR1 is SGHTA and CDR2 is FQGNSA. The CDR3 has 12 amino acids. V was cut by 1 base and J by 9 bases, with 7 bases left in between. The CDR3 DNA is TGTGCCAGCAGCTTAGTGCTTGGGCCCCAGCATTTT. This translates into CASSLVLGPQHF.

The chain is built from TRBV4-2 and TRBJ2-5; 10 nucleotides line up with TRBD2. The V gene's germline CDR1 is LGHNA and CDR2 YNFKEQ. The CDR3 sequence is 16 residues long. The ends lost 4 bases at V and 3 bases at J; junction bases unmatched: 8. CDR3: CASSLSTLAGEETQYF. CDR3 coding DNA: TGTGCCAGCAGCCTTTCTACCCTAGCGGGAGAAGAGACCCAGTACTTC.

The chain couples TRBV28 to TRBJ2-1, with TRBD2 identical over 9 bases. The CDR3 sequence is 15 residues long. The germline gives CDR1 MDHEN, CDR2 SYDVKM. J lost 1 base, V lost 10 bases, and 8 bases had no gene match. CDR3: CATRGLAGSYNEQFF. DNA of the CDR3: TGTGCCACCCGAGGGCTAGCGGGATCCTACAATGAGCAGTTCTTC.

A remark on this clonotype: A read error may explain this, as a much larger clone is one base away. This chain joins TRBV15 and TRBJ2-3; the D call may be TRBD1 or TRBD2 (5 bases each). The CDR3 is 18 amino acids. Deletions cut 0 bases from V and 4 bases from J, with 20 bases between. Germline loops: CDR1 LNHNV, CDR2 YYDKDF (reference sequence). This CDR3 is CATSRDFESQGAADTQYF. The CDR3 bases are TGTGCCACCAGCAGAGATTTCGAGTCCCAGGGAGCCGCAGATACGCAGTATTTT. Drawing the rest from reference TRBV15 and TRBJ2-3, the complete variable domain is DAMVIQNPRYQVTQFGKPVTLSCSQTLNHNVMYWYQQKSSQAPKLLFHYYDKDFNNEADTPDNFQSRRPNTSFCFLDIRSPGLGDTAMYLCATSRDFESQGAADTQYFGPGTRLTVL.

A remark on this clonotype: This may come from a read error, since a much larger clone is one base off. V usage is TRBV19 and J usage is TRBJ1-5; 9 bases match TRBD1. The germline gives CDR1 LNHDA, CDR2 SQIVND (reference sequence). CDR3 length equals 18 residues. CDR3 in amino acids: CASSRRDRALRGNQPEHF. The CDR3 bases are TGTGCCAGTAGTAGAAGGGACAGGGCCCTGAGGGGCAATCAGCCCGAGCATTTT.

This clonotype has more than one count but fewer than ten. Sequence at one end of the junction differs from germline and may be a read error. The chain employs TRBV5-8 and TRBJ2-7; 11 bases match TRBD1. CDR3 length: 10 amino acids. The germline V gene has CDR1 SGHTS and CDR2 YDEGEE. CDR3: CASSSGTGGF. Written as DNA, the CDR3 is TGTGCCAGCAGCTCCGGGACAGGGGGGTTC. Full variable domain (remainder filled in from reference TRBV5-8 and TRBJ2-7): EAGVTQSPTHLIKTRGQQATLRCSPISGHTSVYWYQQALGLGLQFLLWYDEGEERNRGNFPPRFSGRQFPNYSSELNVNALELEDSALYLCASSSGTGGFGPGTRLTVT.

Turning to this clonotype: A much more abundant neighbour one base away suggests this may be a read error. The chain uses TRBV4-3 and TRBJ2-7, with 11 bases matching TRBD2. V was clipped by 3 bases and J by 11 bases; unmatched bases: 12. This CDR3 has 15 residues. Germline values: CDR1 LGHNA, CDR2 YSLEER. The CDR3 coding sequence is TGCGCCAGCAGCCAGACTGCCGTGACTAGCGGGGATAAGTACTTC. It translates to CASSQTAVTSGDKYF.

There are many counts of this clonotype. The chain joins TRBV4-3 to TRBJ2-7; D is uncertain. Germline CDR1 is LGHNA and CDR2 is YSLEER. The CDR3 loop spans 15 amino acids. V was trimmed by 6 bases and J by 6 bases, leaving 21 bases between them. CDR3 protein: CASSPLRSSLSEQYF. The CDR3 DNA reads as TGCGCCAGCAGTCCGCTTCGTTCTAGTCTGAGCGAGCAGTACTTC.

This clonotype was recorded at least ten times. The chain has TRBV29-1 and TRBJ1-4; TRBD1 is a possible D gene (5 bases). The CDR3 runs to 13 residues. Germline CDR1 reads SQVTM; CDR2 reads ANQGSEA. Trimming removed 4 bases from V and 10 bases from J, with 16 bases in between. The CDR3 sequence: CSVVGTQAGKLFF. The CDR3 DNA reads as TGCAGCGTTGTAGGGACCCAAGCGGGAAAACTGTTTTTT.